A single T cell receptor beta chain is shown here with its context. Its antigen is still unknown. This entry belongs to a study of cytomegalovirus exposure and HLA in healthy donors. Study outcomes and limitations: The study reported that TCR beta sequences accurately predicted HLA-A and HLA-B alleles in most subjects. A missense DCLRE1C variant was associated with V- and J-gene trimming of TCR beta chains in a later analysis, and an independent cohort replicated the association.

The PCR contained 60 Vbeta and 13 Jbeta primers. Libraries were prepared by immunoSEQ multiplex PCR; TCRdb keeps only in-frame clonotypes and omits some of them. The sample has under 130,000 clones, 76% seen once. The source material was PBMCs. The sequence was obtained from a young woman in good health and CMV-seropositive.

The chain's CDR3 is CASSPPGSGGQYEQYF. In DNA form, the CDR3 reads TGTGCCAGCTCACCACCGGGTAGCGGGGGGCAATACGAGCAGTACTTC. The chain recombines TRBV18 with TRBJ2-7; TRBD2 agrees at 10 bases. V was clipped by 0 bases and J by 4 bases; unmatched bases: 6. This CDR3 spans 16 amino acids. Germline V gene lookup returns CDR1 KGHSH and CDR2 LQKENI. Full variable domain (rest looked up from reference TRBV18 and TRBJ2-7): NAGVMQNPRHLVRRRGQEARLRCSPMKGHSHVYWYRQLPEEGLKFMVYLQKENIIDESGMPKERFSAEFPKEGPSILRIQQVVRGDSAAYFCASSPPGSGGQYEQYFGPGTRLTVT.